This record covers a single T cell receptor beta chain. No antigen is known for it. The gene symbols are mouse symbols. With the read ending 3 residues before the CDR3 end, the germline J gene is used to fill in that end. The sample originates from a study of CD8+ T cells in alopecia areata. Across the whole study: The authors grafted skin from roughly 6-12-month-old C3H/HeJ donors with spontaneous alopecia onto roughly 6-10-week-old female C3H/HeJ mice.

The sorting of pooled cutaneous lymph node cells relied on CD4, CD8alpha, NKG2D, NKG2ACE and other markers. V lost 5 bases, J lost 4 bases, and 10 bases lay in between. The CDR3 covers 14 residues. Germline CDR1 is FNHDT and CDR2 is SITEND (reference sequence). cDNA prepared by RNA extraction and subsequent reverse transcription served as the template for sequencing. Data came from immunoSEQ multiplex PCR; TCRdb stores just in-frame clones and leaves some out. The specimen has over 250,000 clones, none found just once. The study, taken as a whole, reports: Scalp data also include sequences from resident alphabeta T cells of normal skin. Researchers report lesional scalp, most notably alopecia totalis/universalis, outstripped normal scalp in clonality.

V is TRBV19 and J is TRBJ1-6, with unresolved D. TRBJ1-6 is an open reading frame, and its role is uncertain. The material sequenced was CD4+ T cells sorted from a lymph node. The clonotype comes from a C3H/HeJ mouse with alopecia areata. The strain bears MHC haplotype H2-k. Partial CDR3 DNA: TGTGCCAGCAGATCTCAGAAGTATAATTCGCCC. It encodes CASRSQKYNSP. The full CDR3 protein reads CASRSQKYNSPLYF.